The source of this T cell receptor (beta chain) is a study of cytomegalovirus exposure and HLA in healthy donors. Turning to the study itself: From donors who were HLA-typed, an early data release held 81 million or so unique TCRs.

This clone appeared a single time. Amplification used 60 Vbeta primers and 13 Jbeta primers. Produced via immunoSEQ multiplex PCR; TCRdb's table is partial and in-frame only. The sample includes approximately 140,000 clones, 83% of them seen just once. The receptor comes from a girl between 2 and 10 years old in good health and CMV-seronegative. Sequencing input: PBMCs.

CDR3 in amino acids: CASRRRGKGAEAFF. The CDR3 DNA is TGTGCCAGCAGGCGGAGGGGAAAAGGGGCTGAAGCTTTCTTT. V is TRBV5-4 and J is TRBJ1-1, with a tentative D call TRBD1 (5 bases). The CDR3 extends over 14 amino acids. The V gene's germline CDR1 is SGHNT and CDR2 YYREEE (reference sequence). V was shortened by 5 bases and J by 6 bases, with 17 bases between the two germline ends.